The 20 T cell receptor beta chains reported below all come from one sample, sequenced in a study of T cell responses to AZD1222 COVID-19 vaccine. Produced via immunoSEQ multiplex PCR; TCRdb's table is partial and in-frame only. The sample carries about 120,000 clones, 80% to 90% recorded once. This specimen consisted of peripheral blood, obtained on day 0 of AZD1222 vaccination. These receptors came from an adult in good health.

The chain couples TRBV4-2 to TRBJ1-6; 8 bases match TRBD1. CDR1 is LGHNA and CDR2 is YNFKEQ in the germline V gene. The CDR3 covers 16 residues. Unmatched junction bases numbered 6, after V lost 0 bases and J lost 8 bases. Here the CDR3 DNA reads TGTGCCAGCAGCCAAGATCAAGGACAGGGCCATTCACCCCTCCACTTT. As protein: CASSQDQGQGHSPLHF.

This clone was seen only once. The chain couples TRBV5-6 to TRBJ2-1; D unclear. CDR3 length: 16 residues. CDR1 and CDR2 (germline): SGHDT, YYEEEE. Trimming cost V 1 base and J 5 bases, with 16 bases left between them. The CDR3 reads CASSLYGYAENNEQFF. CDR3 nucleotide sequence: TGTGCCAGCAGCTTGTATGGGTACGCGGAGAACAATGAGCAGTTCTTC.

This sequence joins TRBV10-1 and TRBJ2-1; D remains unclear. CDR1 and CDR2 from the germline V gene are WNHNN and SYGVQD (reference sequence). The V and J ends lost 8 bases and 4 bases respectively, with 3 bases between them. This CDR3 is built from 10 residues. CDR3 sequence (DNA): TGCGCCAGCGAATACAATGAGCAGTTCTTC. Its translation: CASEYNEQFF.

The chain joins TRBV2 to TRBJ2-5; unclear D gene. The V end was cut by 4 bases, the J end by 2 bases, with 2 bases between. This CDR3 is 11 amino acids long. Germline CDR1 reads SNHLY; CDR2 reads FYNNEI. This CDR3 is CASSGQETQYF. The CDR3 region has the DNA TGTGCCAGCAGTGGGCAAGAGACCCAGTACTTC.

The chain uses TRBV29-1 and TRBJ2-5, with 8 bases fitting TRBD2. With 5 bases clipped from V and 3 bases from J, the junction kept 2 bases outside the gene matches. Germline assignment: CDR1 SQVTM and CDR2 ANQGSEA. The CDR3 contains 12 residues. This chain's CDR3 is CSVPTSEETQYF. DNA of the CDR3: TGCAGCGTTCCGACTAGCGAAGAGACCCAGTACTTC.

This clone was detected only a few times. V is TRBV6-1 and J is TRBJ1-3; D gene uncertain. Germline CDR1 and CDR2: MNHNS and SASEGT. This CDR3 has 13 residues. V lost 1 base to trimming and J lost 4 bases, with 5 bases between them. CDR3 protein: CASSEEKGNTIYF. CDR3 bases: TGTGCCAGCAGTGAAGAAAAGGGAAACACCATATATTTT.

This chain uses TRBV25-1 with TRBJ1-2; D gene unclear. This CDR3 has 15 residues. Germline values: CDR1 MGHDK, CDR2 SYGVNS. Trimming cost V 0 bases and J 0 bases, with 8 bases left between them. CDR3 sequence: CASSEYRGSNYGYTF. The CDR3 DNA is TGTGCCAGCAGTGAATACCGTGGGTCTAACTATGGCTACACCTTC.

In DNA, the CDR3 is TGTGCCAGCAGTGATAGCGGGGGGTACGAGCAGTACTTC. Protein: CASSDSGGYEQYF. This rearrangement joins TRBV6-4 to TRBJ2-7, with TRBD2 matching 10 bases. Per the germline V gene, CDR1 is MRHNA and CDR2 is SNTAGT. The V gene end was trimmed by 3 bases and the J gene end by 4 bases; junction bases not matched to a gene: 0. This CDR3 comprises 13 residues.

The chain joins TRBV11-3 to TRBJ1-3, with TRBD1 as a possible D gene (5 bases). CDR1 SGHNT and CDR2 YENEEA come from the germline V gene. V lost 5 bases and J 11 bases, leaving 25 bases between the germline ends. The CDR3 has 16 residues. The CDR3 nucleotides read TGTGCCAGCAGCCCTACACGCCCGGGGGACCAGGCACCCATATATTTT. Translation gives CASSPTRPGDQAPIYF.

This chain uses TRBV12-3 or TRBV12-4 with TRBJ2-6, with D perhaps matching TRBD1 (6 bases). The V gene lost 3 bases and the J gene lost 17 bases, with 11 bases spanning the gap. The CDR3 consists of 11 residues. CDR3 DNA: TGTGCCAGCAGTTTCGAGAGGGGGTTGACTTTC. Protein: CASSFERGLTF.

This clone came up a few times. The chain carries TRBV5-8 and TRBJ2-7, with 9 bases lining up with TRBD2. The CDR3 has 15 amino acids. CDR1 and CDR2 (germline): SGHTS, YDEGEE. Germline trimming cut 2 bases from V and 6 bases from J; bases unmatched to any gene: 9. The CDR3 sequence is CASSFYAGGPSEQYF. The CDR3 region has the DNA TGTGCCAGCAGCTTCTACGCGGGAGGGCCATCCGAGCAGTACTTC.

In DNA, the CDR3 is TGTGCCAGCAGCTTCGGGAGTACAGATACGCAGTATTTT. Its translation: CASSFGSTDTQYF. V is TRBV7-8 and J is TRBJ2-3, with D possibly TRBD2 on 6 matching bases. Trimming pared 3 bases from V and 3 bases from J, leaving 7 bases between. The CDR3 consists of 13 residues. In germline, CDR1 is SGHVS, CDR2 FQNEAQ.

The chain couples TRBV6-1 to TRBJ2-6; the D gene is possibly TRBD1 (6 bases). Germline V gene lookup returns CDR1 MNHNS and CDR2 SASEGT. The CDR3 contains 15 residues. Trimming shortened V by 2 bases and J by 4 bases, and 9 bases separated the two germline ends. CDR3 in amino acids: CASSESGEGANVLTF. The CDR3 DNA follows: TGTGCCAGCAGTGAATCAGGGGAGGGGGCCAACGTCCTGACTTTC.

The rearrangement joins TRBV6-5 to TRBJ1-5; D is ambiguous. V lost 7 bases, J lost 3 bases, and 7 bases lay in between. CDR3 length equals 12 residues. Germline CDR1 is MNHEY and CDR2 is SVGAGI. The CDR3 DNA is TGTGCCAGCAAGGAAACCAATCAGCCCCAGCATTTT. This sequence encodes CASKETNQPQHF.

This chain joins TRBV7-3 and TRBJ2-2, with TRBD2 identical over 7 bases. V lost 5 bases, J lost 2 bases, and 5 bases stayed unmatched. From germline, CDR1 is SGHTA and CDR2 FQGTGA. The CDR3 has 15 residues. The CDR3 DNA follows: TGTGCCAGCAGCCCGGCGGGAGACAACACCGGGGAGCTGTTTTTT. Translated: CASSPAGDNTGELFF.

The gene calls are TRBV21-1 and TRBJ2-7; TRBD2, the table's D call, was not compared with the DNA. TRBV21-1 is listed as a pseudogene. The CDR3 covers 17 residues. The CDR3 bases are TGTGCCAGCAGCAAAGCCGGACTAGCGGGGGGGCCCATCGAGCAGTACTTC. It translates to CASSKAGLAGGPIEQYF.

The chain links TRBV5-1 to TRBJ1-1; 7 bases map to TRBD1. Germline V gene sequence: CDR1 SGHRS, CDR2 YFSETQ. Losses at the gene ends were 2 bases for V and 1 base for J; bases not matched to a gene: 11. This CDR3 is 17 amino acids long. The CDR3 sequence is CASSLTGDLYGNTEAFF. Here the CDR3 DNA reads TGCGCCAGCAGCTTAACAGGGGATCTTTATGGGAACACTGAAGCTTTCTTT.

The chain recombines TRBV5-6 with TRBJ2-3; tentative D call: TRBD2 (5 bases). The CDR3 contains 16 residues. The germline V gene encodes CDR1 SGHDT and CDR2 YYEEEE. V was cut by 4 bases and J by 2 bases, with 17 bases left in between. The CDR3 here is CASSGLWKEDTDTQYF. The CDR3 nucleotides read TGTGCCAGCAGCGGGCTCTGGAAGGAGGACACAGATACGCAGTATTTT.

The rearrangement joins TRBV6-6 to TRBJ1-3; D uncertain. Per germline, CDR1 MNHNY and CDR2 SVGAGI (reference sequence). The CDR3 sequence is 16 residues long. The V gene lost 10 bases and the J gene lost 0 bases, with 19 bases spanning the gap. CDR3: CATTPDSRSSGNTIYF. Here the CDR3 DNA reads TGTGCCACAACCCCGGATTCCCGCAGCTCTGGAAACACCATATATTTT.

The chain combines TRBV19 with TRBJ2-1, with D unclear. Trimming removed 4 bases from V and 6 bases from J, with 13 bases in between. CDR3 size: 14 residues. CDR1 is LNHDA and CDR2 is SQIVND in the germline V gene (reference sequence). CDR3 residues: CASSTFLGSNEQFF. Here the CDR3 DNA reads TGTGCCAGTAGTACATTCTTAGGGTCCAATGAGCAGTTCTTC.